The 12 T cell receptor beta chains in this list originate from one sample, sequenced in a study of vaccination and CD4 T cells after COVID-19. The Oncomine TCR Beta short-read assay sequenced DNA from cultured CD4+ T cells. TCRdb reanalysed the PCR reads using MiXCR and keeps one entry per CDR3 protein. The sample consists of about 19,000 distinct CDR3 sequences, approximately 78% of them appearing once. The treatment is: approximately nine-day PBMC culture with coronavirus spike peptide pools or control peptides (ViraFEST assay). Antigens of these TCRs are unknown. Sequencing was performed on CD4+ T cells from blood, cultured in vitro, taken after SARS-CoV-2 vaccination. The receptors stem from a human donor who received a COVID-19 vaccine.

The chain combines TRBV10-2 with TRBJ2-7; 8 nucleotides line up with TRBD2. The V segment lost 3 bases and the J segment 7 bases; nucleotides outside the gene matches: 14. Germline loops: CDR1 WSHSY, CDR2 SAAADI. CDR3 length: 16 residues. This CDR3 reads CASSDEGAAGGREQYF. In DNA, the CDR3 is TGCGCCAGCAGTGATGAGGGAGCCGCGGGGGGTCGAGAGCAGTACTTC.

This clonotype was recorded a few times. The rearrangement uses TRBV20-1 and TRBJ2-7; 9 bases agree with TRBD1. Germline V gene sequence: CDR1 DFQATT, CDR2 SNEGSKA (reference sequence). The CDR3 sequence is 13 residues long. V shed 6 bases, J shed 0 bases, and the junction held 3 bases outside the gene matches. In nucleotides, the CDR3 is TGCAGTGCCGGGGACAGGGCCTCCTACGAGCAGTACTTC. Translated: CSAGDRASYEQYF.

This clonotype was found a few times. The V gene is TRBV19, the J gene TRBJ1-2; 7 nucleotides line up with TRBD1. Trimming cost V 3 bases and J 4 bases; bases outside gene matches: 8. CDR1 and CDR2 (germline): LNHDA, SQIVND (reference sequence). The CDR3 has 15 residues. Here the CDR3 reads CASSMGTEDPYGYTF. DNA of the CDR3: TGTGCCAGTAGTATGGGGACAGAAGACCCCTATGGCTACACCTTC.

This clonotype was observed once. The V call is TRBV20-1, the J call TRBJ2-3; D may be TRBD2 (7 bases). The CDR3 length is 14 residues. V lost 6 bases, J lost 1 base, and 14 bases lay in between. The V gene's germline CDR1 is DFQATT and CDR2 SNEGSKA (reference sequence). The CDR3 sequence is CSAGGVAGTDTQYF. Written as DNA, the CDR3 is TGCAGTGCAGGGGGGGTAGCGGGCACAGATACGCAGTATTTT.

This chain's CDR3 is CASSTDTDYGYTF. For the CDR3, the DNA is TGTGCCAGCAGCACCGACACGGACTATGGCTACACCTTC. The chain employs TRBV6-1 and TRBJ1-2; no definite D call. The CDR3 is 13 amino acids. V lost 6 bases and J lost 3, with 11 bases in between. CDR1 MNHNS and CDR2 SASEGT come from the germline V gene.

V and J are TRBV19 and TRBJ1-1, with 7 bases that match TRBD1. Per germline, CDR1 LNHDA and CDR2 SQIVND (reference sequence). The V and J ends lost 3 bases and 0 bases, in that order; junction bases with no gene match: 13. CDR3 size: 18 residues. The CDR3 DNA follows: TGTGCCAGTAGTATTCATCATATACCGGGACAGTTGAACACTGAAGCTTTCTTT. Residues: CASSIHHIPGQLNTEAFF.

This chain connects TRBV18 to TRBJ1-2; a weak D match, TRBD1 (5 bases). Germline V gene lookup returns CDR1 KGHSH and CDR2 LQKENI. Trimming removed 3 bases from V and 8 bases from J, with 13 bases in between. The CDR3 runs to 13 residues. CDR3: CASSPTATDGYTF. The CDR3, as DNA: TGTGCCAGCTCACCGACAGCAACAGACGGCTACACCTTC.

V usage is TRBV19 and J usage is TRBJ1-5; 7 bases align to TRBD1. Germline CDR1 and CDR2: LNHDA and SQIVND (reference sequence). This CDR3 has 15 residues. The trim removed 0 bases at V and 5 bases at J, leaving 4 bases unmatched. Here the CDR3 DNA reads TGTGCCAGTAGTATAGATCGGGACAGCTATCAGCCCCAGCATTTT. Its protein is CASSIDRDSYQPQHF.

CDR3 nucleotide sequence: TGTGCCAGCACCACTGGGACCCCCACGGGGGAGCTGTTTTTT. This gives the protein CASTTGTPTGELFF. The V call is TRBV7-2, the J call TRBJ2-2, with D tentatively TRBD1 or TRBD2 (5 bases each). This CDR3 has 14 residues. V was shortened by 7 bases and J by 8 bases, with 17 bases between the two germline ends. Germline CDR1 reads SGHTA; CDR2 reads FQGNSA.

Comment on this clonotype: The junction does not match germline at one end; this may be a read error. This chain uses TRBV7-9 with TRBJ1-3, with a possible D match to TRBD1 (5 bases). The CDR3 has 16 amino acids. Germline V gene data show CDR1 as SEHNR and CDR2 as FQNEAQ (reference sequence). The CDR3 DNA follows: TGTGCCAGCAGCCGATACACCGGGGACGGTGGAAACACCATTTATTTT. Translation gives CASSRYTGDGGNTIYF.

The V and J genes are TRBV20-1 and TRBJ2-3; D ambiguous. The V gene's germline CDR1 is DFQATT and CDR2 SNEGSKA (reference sequence). V was clipped by 5 bases and J by 3 bases, with 9 bases between them. The CDR3 covers 12 residues. The CDR3 reads CSAPGPTDTQYF. The CDR3 bases are TGCAGTGCTCCGGGTCCTACAGATACGCAGTATTTT.

This sequence joins TRBV6-5 and TRBJ2-6; D unclear. V was cut by 0 bases and J by 0 bases, with 3 bases left in between. Germline lookup yields CDR1 MNHEY and CDR2 SVGAGI. The CDR3 runs to 15 residues. CDR3: CASSYSRSGANVLTF. The CDR3 bases are TGTGCCAGCAGTTACTCGCGCTCTGGGGCCAACGTCCTGACTTTC.